These 18 T cell receptor beta chains were sequenced from one sample in a study of metastatic and nonmetastatic thyroid tumors. Before thyroid surgery, none of the patients had received any treatment. TCRdb used MiXCR to call clones anew from the PCR reads. The sample lists about 40,000 clones, about 16% occurring once. Sequencing was done on a sample of blood. These receptors all stem from a female donor with papillary thyroid cancer or a benign thyroid nodule (not recorded which). Some clones in this sample may be carry-over from other donors' samples.

This clone was detected many times. The chain's CDR3 is CSILTGLTSYEQYF. CDR3 DNA sequence: TGCAGCATTCTGACAGGGTTGACCTCCTACGAGCAGTACTTC. This chain connects TRBV29-1 to TRBJ2-7; 7 nucleotides align to TRBD1. The CDR3 consists of 14 residues. CDR1 is SQVTM, CDR2 ANQGSEA, per germline. Trimming cost V 8 bases and J 0 bases; bases outside gene matches: 10.

V usage is TRBV19 and J usage is TRBJ2-5; the match to TRBD1 covers 7 bases. In germline, CDR1 is LNHDA, CDR2 SQIVND (reference sequence). The CDR3 length is 16 residues. V lost 5 bases, J lost 1 base, and 10 bases stayed unmatched. The CDR3 spells CASSDRQGFPQETQYF. The CDR3 DNA reads as TGTGCCAGTAGTGACCGACAGGGTTTCCCCCAAGAGACCCAGTACTTC.

This clone was seen a few times. With a much larger clone just one base away, this may be a read error. The DNA for the CDR3 is TGTGCCTCCCGGGACGATGTCACTGAAGCTTTCTTT. This translates into CASRDDVTEAFF. This chain uses TRBV19 with TRBJ1-1, with D perhaps TRBD1 (5 bases). This CDR3 is built from 12 residues. V was clipped by 11 bases and J by 4 bases, with 14 bases between them. Germline lookup yields CDR1 LNHDA and CDR2 SQIVND (reference sequence).

There are many counts of this clone. The chain employs TRBV2 and TRBJ1-1; D gene unclear. V was cut by 8 bases and J by 0 bases, with 13 bases left in between. Germline V gene data show CDR1 as SNHLY and CDR2 as FYNNEI. The CDR3 is 14 amino acids. The CDR3: CASSQGPLNTEAFF. The DNA of the CDR3 is TGTGCCAGCTCGCAAGGGCCTTTGAACACTGAAGCTTTCTTT.

This clone was counted ten times or more. Since the CDR3 does not end with the conserved phenylalanine or tryptophan, this likely comes from a read error. No DNA is shown, since the ends of the CDR3 on it are uncertain; the CDR3 is the one TCRdb lists. The chain combines TRBV9 with TRBJ2-6; no check of the table's D call, TRBD1, against the DNA was made. Per the germline V gene, CDR1 is SGDLS and CDR2 is YYNGEE. The CDR3 extends over 9 residues, inclusive of both ends. The CDR3 spells CASSVGLGG.

This clone is medium-sized by share. The rearrangement uses TRBV6-1 and TRBJ1-3; D perhaps matches TRBD1 (6 bases). CDR3 length: 16 amino acids. Trimming cost V 5 bases and J 0 bases, with 14 bases left between them. CDR1 is MNHNS and CDR2 is SASEGT in the germline V gene. The CDR3: CASSPRQESSGNTIYF. The CDR3 DNA is TGTGCCAGCAGTCCCCGACAGGAAAGCTCTGGAAACACCATATATTTT.

This clone was observed at least ten times. It may be a read error: a sequence one base away is much more abundant. This chain joins TRBV6-1 and TRBJ1-2; tentative D call: TRBD1 (5 bases). This CDR3 is built from 13 residues. Deletions cut 6 bases from V and 5 bases from J, with 13 bases between. The germline V gene has CDR1 MNHNS and CDR2 SASEGT. Here the CDR3 reads CASRHGAAYGYTF. In DNA, the CDR3 is TGTGCCAGCAGGCACGGGGCAGCTTATGGCTACACCTTC.

This clone was observed at least ten times. The CDR3 DNA reads as TGTGCCAGCAGCTTGAGTAGGTCGAGCAATCAGCCCCAGCATTTT. This encodes CASSLSRSSNQPQHF. V is TRBV5-8 and J is TRBJ1-5; D not resolved. This CDR3 contains 15 residues. Trimming pared 1 base from V and 1 base from J, leaving 9 bases between. Germline CDR1 reads SGHTS; CDR2 reads YDEGEE.

In its sample, this clone was seen many times. This chain joins TRBV9 and TRBJ1-3, with D unclear. The CDR3 runs 14 residues. Germline V lookup: CDR1 SGDLS, CDR2 YYNGEE. Between the trimmed V and J ends, which lost 3 bases and 0 bases, there was a span of 7 bases. The CDR3 reads CASSEENSGNTIYF. CDR3 DNA: TGTGCCAGCAGCGAAGAGAACTCTGGAAACACCATATATTTT.

The chain recombines TRBV3-1 with TRBJ2-3, with D uncertain. The CDR3 is made up of 16 amino acids. V was clipped by 1 base and J by 5 bases, with 16 bases between them. CDR1 LGHDT and CDR2 YNNKEL come from the germline V gene (reference sequence). CDR3 sequence: CASSQGRWVGRDTQYF. CDR3 DNA: TGTGCCAGCAGCCAAGGGCGGTGGGTGGGCAGAGATACGCAGTATTTT.

The chain combines TRBV27 with TRBJ1-2, with D possibly being TRBD1 (6 bases). The CDR3 length is 17 residues. Per germline, CDR1 MNHEY and CDR2 SMNVEV (reference sequence). Trimming stripped 4 bases from V and 4 bases from J, with 22 bases between. DNA for the CDR3: TGTGCCAGCAGTTCCCTCGGACTAGCGGGCAGGGGCTATGGCTACACCTTC. The encoded protein is CASSSLGLAGRGYGYTF.

The V and J genes are TRBV28 and TRBJ2-7; D is unclear. The germline V and J ends were trimmed by 6 bases and 0 bases, with 18 bases remaining between them. Germline lookup yields CDR1 MDHEN and CDR2 SYDVKM. The CDR3 runs to 16 residues. This CDR3 is CASRHSVSISSYEQYF. The DNA for the CDR3 is TGTGCCAGCAGACACTCGGTGTCTATATCCTCCTACGAGCAGTACTTC.

This clone was counted ten times or more. The chain couples TRBV19 to TRBJ1-1; no reliable D call. Germline CDR1 is LNHDA and CDR2 is SQIVND (reference sequence). This CDR3 comprises 13 residues. V dropped 2 bases and J dropped 6 bases, with 10 bases sitting between them. The CDR3 region is CASSIKGRPEAFF. DNA of the CDR3: TGTGCCAGTAGTATAAAAGGGCGGCCTGAAGCTTTCTTT.

This clone was seen repeatedly, ten times or more. The chain couples TRBV9 to TRBJ2-5; 7 bases align to TRBD1. Germline CDR1 is SGDLS and CDR2 is YYNGEE. This CDR3 is 14 amino acids long. The trim removed 5 bases at V and 1 base at J, leaving 5 bases unmatched. The CDR3: CASSRRGPQETQYF. CDR3 sequence (DNA): TGTGCCAGCAGTCGTAGGGGGCCCCAAGAGACCCAGTACTTC.

About this clone itself: Possible read error: a much larger clone is one base away. In the same sample, other DNA sequences code for this CDR3. This sequence joins TRBV2 and TRBJ2-7, with a possible D match to TRBD1 (6 bases). The CDR3 sequence is 16 residues long. Germline V gene data show CDR1 as SNHLY and CDR2 as FYNNEI. The chain's CDR3 is CASRQHRAPSSYEQCF. DNA of the CDR3: TGTGCCAGCAGACAACACAGGGCGCCTAGCTCCTACGAGCAGTGCTTC.

The table lists this clone with many counts. This chain uses TRBV11-2 with TRBJ1-1; D call uncertain. Germline V CDR1 and CDR2: SGHAT, FQNNGV. The CDR3 spans 12 residues. V lost 4 bases, J lost 3 bases, and 6 bases lay in between. The CDR3 bases are TGTGCCAGCAGCTCATGGGACACTGAAGCTTTCTTT. Translating gives CASSSWDTEAFF.

Many counts were recorded for this clone. The chain is built from TRBV11-2 and TRBJ2-7, with D unresolved. Germline CDR1 and CDR2: SGHAT and FQNNGV. This CDR3 has 14 amino acids. The ends were cut back, 7 bases at V and 0 bases at J, with 13 bases in the middle. CDR3 protein: CASTLQGYSYEQYF. The CDR3 DNA follows: TGTGCCAGCACCCTGCAAGGTTACTCCTACGAGCAGTACTTC.

This clone was observed at least ten times. The chain links TRBV27 to TRBJ2-7, with 10 bases identical to TRBD2. This CDR3 has 14 residues. Germline CDR1 MNHEY, CDR2 SMNVEV (reference sequence). V was clipped by 7 bases and J by 4 bases; unmatched bases: 7. Here the CDR3 reads CASTSGGGYYEQYF. In nucleotides, the CDR3 is TGTGCCAGCACTAGCGGGGGCGGATATTACGAGCAGTACTTC.